This T cell receptor beta chain was recorded in a study of T cells expressing NK-cell markers. Turning to the study itself: Underlying the TCR beta repertoires were sorted CD3+CD56+NKG2C+, CD3+CD56+NKG2C- and CD3+CD56-NKG2C+ T cells. Sequenced donors, eight in total, included seven who were HCMV-seropositive and one who was seronegative.

From germline, CDR1 is GTSNPN and CDR2 SVGIG (reference sequence). There are 14 residues in the CDR3. cDNA encoding TCR beta was synthesized via 5'RACE template switching incorporating UMIs. TCRdb re-called the 5' RACE reads; every CDR3 protein appears as one record, without DNA. Recorded for this sample: about 550,000 distinct CDR3 sequences. The TCR originated in a man aged 18-30 years in good health. The sample consisted of blood T cells: a sorted CD56 or NKG2C T cell subset, CD4+ or CD8+ T cells, or bulk PBMC T cells (not recorded which). The chain recombines TRBV30 with TRBJ1-1; the D call of TRBD1 rests on TCRdb alone, since no DNA is present to check it. The CDR3 here is CAWSEYGGNTEAFF.